This T cell receptor beta chain was captured in a study of T-cell memory formation after mild COVID-19. MiXCR, run by TCRdb on the 5' RACE reads, gives a single entry per CDR3 protein. This table holds 140,000 or so distinct CDR3 sequences, around 21% found once. The length of the CDR3 is 19 residues. With 5 bases clipped from V and 5 bases from J, the junction kept 14 bases outside the gene matches. Germline assignment: CDR1 SGHAT and CDR2 FQNNGV. The chain is built from TRBV11-2 and TRBJ2-1, with 14 bases aligning to TRBD2. This TCR was recovered from an adult woman who had mild COVID-19 (a few samples of this study predate the infection). Cell type and time point are not known. Material: PBMCs or a T cell subset sorted from them (not recorded which). CDR3 loop: CASSRRLAGGPREDNEQFF. DNA of the CDR3: TGTGCCAGCAGCCGCCGACTAGCGGGAGGGCCGAGGGAGGACAATGAGCAGTTCTTC.